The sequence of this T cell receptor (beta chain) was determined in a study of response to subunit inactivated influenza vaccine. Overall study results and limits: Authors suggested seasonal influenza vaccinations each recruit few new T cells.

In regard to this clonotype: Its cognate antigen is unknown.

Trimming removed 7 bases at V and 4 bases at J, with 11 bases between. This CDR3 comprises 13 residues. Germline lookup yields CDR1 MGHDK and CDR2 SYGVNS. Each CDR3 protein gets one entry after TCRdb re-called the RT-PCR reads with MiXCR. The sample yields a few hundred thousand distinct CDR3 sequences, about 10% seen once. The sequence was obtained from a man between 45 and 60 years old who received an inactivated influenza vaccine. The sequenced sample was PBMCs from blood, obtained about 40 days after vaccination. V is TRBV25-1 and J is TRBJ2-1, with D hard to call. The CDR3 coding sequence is TGTGCCAGCAAAAAGGACGTATACAATGAGCAGTTCTTC. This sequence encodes CASKKDVYNEQFF.